The 26 T cell receptor beta chains given below trace back to one sample, sequenced in a study of T cell repertoires in cytomegalovirus infection. Via MiXCR, TCRdb re-called the reads, giving one row per CDR3 protein. This sample yields around 310,000 distinct CDR3 sequences, of which 15% to 20% are seen a single time; more than 10% belongs to the top ten. The sequenced sample consisted of PBMCs. The receptor source for this set is a human donor in good health (CMV status not recorded). Some clones in this sample may be carry-over from other donors' samples.

This clonotype came up many times. The chain has TRBV7-6 and TRBJ2-7; unclear D gene. Germline values: CDR1 SGHVS, CDR2 FNYEAQ. V was clipped by 5 bases and J by 4 bases, with 9 bases between them. The CDR3 spans 12 residues. The CDR3 sequence: CASSAERYEQYF. CDR3 nucleotide sequence: TGTGCCAGCAGCGCCGAGAGGTACGAGCAGTACTTC. Variable domain in full (rest from reference TRBV7-6 and TRBJ2-7): GAGVSQSPRYKVTKRGQDVALRCDPISGHVSLYWYRQALGQGPEFLTYFNYEAQQDKSGLPNDRFSAERPEGSISTLTIQRTEQRDSAMYRCASSAERYEQYFGPGTRLTVT.

This clonotype appeared many times. The chain recombines TRBV28 with TRBJ1-1; 9 nucleotides match TRBD1. The CDR3 runs to 14 residues. The germline V gene encodes CDR1 MDHEN and CDR2 SYDVKM. The ends lost 4 bases at V and 5 bases at J; junction bases unmatched: 5. The CDR3 region is CASSYRGRWTEAFF. The CDR3 DNA sequence: TGTGCCAGCAGTTACAGGGGGCGTTGGACTGAAGCTTTCTTT.

This clonotype was counted a few times. V is TRBV12-3 or TRBV12-4 and J is TRBJ2-7; unclear D gene. The CDR3 is made up of 12 amino acids. Trimming stripped 8 bases from V and 3 bases from J, with 11 bases between. The CDR3 nucleotides read TGTGCCAGCGGGCAGACGAACTACGAGCAGTACTTC. Encoded protein: CASGQTNYEQYF.

To note about this clonotype: The junction does not match germline at one end; this may be a read error. The chain combines TRBV5-6 with TRBJ1-1, with D possibly TRBD1 on 6 matching bases. This CDR3 comprises 15 residues. Germline loops: CDR1 SGHDT, CDR2 YYEEEE. CDR3: CASSFFGGAGKEVFF. The CDR3 DNA reads as TGTGCCAGCAGCTTCTTCGGGGGCGCGGGGAAGGAAGTTTTCTTT. Complete variable domain (other parts from reference TRBV5-6 and TRBJ1-1): DAGVTQSPTHLIKTRGQQVTLRCSPKSGHDTVSWYQQALGQGPQFIFQYYEEEERQRGNFPDRFSGHQFPNYSSELNVNALLLGDSALYLCASSFFGGAGKEVFFGQGTRLTVV.

This clonotype was observed many times. The J gene is TRBJ2-1, the V gene TRBV7-9, with 10 positions matching TRBD2. Trimming removed 1 base from V and 4 bases from J; junction bases left unmatched: 4. The CDR3 contains 16 residues. Germline V CDR1 and CDR2: SEHNR, FQNEAQ (reference sequence). The CDR3 loop is CASSLVPAGGYNEQFF. The CDR3 DNA follows: TGTGCCAGCAGCTTAGTTCCAGCGGGGGGGTACAATGAGCAGTTCTTC.

The chain is built from TRBV6-2 or TRBV6-3 and TRBJ2-1; perhaps TRBD2 as D (5 bases). This CDR3 spans 12 amino acids. Germline CDR1 MNHEY, CDR2 SVGEGT. V was shortened by 6 bases and J by 15 bases, with 18 bases between the two germline ends. CDR3 sequence: CASRQLDPQMFF. In nucleotides, the CDR3 is TGTGCCAGCAGGCAACTAGACCCGCAGATGTTCTTC.

This clonotype was detected a few times. This CDR3 reads CASSLGIAGYDNEQFF. CDR3 nucleotides: TGTGCCAGCAGCTTGGGGATAGCGGGGTACGACAATGAGCAGTTCTTC. The V gene is TRBV5-4, the J gene TRBJ2-1; 8 bases align to TRBD2. V shed 0 bases, J shed 5 bases, and the junction held 7 bases outside the gene matches. This CDR3 is built from 16 residues. Germline-derived CDR1 and CDR2 are SGHNT and YYREEE (reference sequence). The whole variable domain, filled in from reference TRBV5-4 and TRBJ2-1, reads ETGVTQSPTHLIKTRGQQVTLRCSSQSGHNTVSWYQQALGQGPQFIFQYYREEENGRGNFPPRFSGLQFPNYSSELNVNALELDDSALYLCASSLGIAGYDNEQFFGPGTRLTVL.

The V gene is TRBV2, the J gene TRBJ2-2; 8 bases match TRBD1. Germline V lookup: CDR1 SNHLY, CDR2 FYNNEI. With V trimmed by 9 bases and J by 4 bases, 7 bases remained unmatched. This CDR3 region has 14 residues. The CDR3 coding sequence is TGTGCCAGTGGAAAGCAGGGGGCCACCGGGGAGCTGTTTTTT. Translating gives CASGKQGATGELFF.

The V call is TRBV6-8, the J call TRBJ1-4; D unresolved. CDR3 length: 15 amino acids. CDR1 is MNHGY and CDR2 is SAAAGT in the germline V gene. V was shortened by 0 bases and J by 6 bases, with 11 bases between the two germline ends. The CDR3 spells CASSYSGGRHEKLFF. In nucleotides, the CDR3 is TGTGCCAGCAGTTACTCTGGCGGTCGGCATGAAAAACTGTTTTTT.

The chain combines TRBV7-9 with TRBJ2-7; maybe TRBD1 (5 bases). In germline, CDR1 is SEHNR, CDR2 FQNEAQ (reference sequence). The CDR3 extends over 14 amino acids. Trimming cost V 2 bases and J 2 bases, with 10 bases left between them. CDR3 in amino acids: CASSLPTGAYEQYF. The CDR3 DNA sequence: TGTGCCAGCAGCTTACCTACAGGAGCCTACGAGCAGTACTTC.

This clonotype was found a few times. The chain combines TRBV4-1 with TRBJ2-3; 11 nucleotides match TRBD1. The CDR3 extends over 16 amino acids. Germline V lookup: CDR1 MGHRA, CDR2 YSYEKL. The V gene end was trimmed by 2 bases and the J gene end by 3 bases; junction bases not matched to a gene: 4. CDR3: CASSQKGQGGTDTQYF. The CDR3 DNA is TGCGCCAGCAGCCAAAAGGGACAGGGGGGAACAGATACGCAGTATTTT.

The chain is built from TRBV24-1 and TRBJ2-7; a weak D match, TRBD2 (5 bases). The CDR3 contains 12 residues. CDR1 and CDR2 (germline): KGHDR, SFDVKD. V was shortened by 0 bases and J by 8 bases, with 7 bases between the two germline ends. The CDR3: CATSDLEGKQYF. In DNA, the CDR3 is TGTGCCACCAGTGATTTGGAGGGAAAGCAGTACTTC.

There are many counts of this clonotype. This chain uses TRBV6-6 with TRBJ1-2; D is perhaps TRBD1 (6 bases). Trimming removed 0 bases from V and 2 bases from J, with 10 bases in between. The CDR3 has 15 residues. Germline CDR1 reads MNHNY; CDR2 reads SVGAGI (reference sequence). For the CDR3, the DNA is TGTGCCAGCAGTTACTCGGGGGGGCTGAACTATGGCTACACCTTC. Amino acids: CASSYSGGLNYGYTF.

The sample holds many counts of this clonotype. This chain connects TRBV7-2 to TRBJ1-2, with no clear D. The germline V and J ends were trimmed by 4 bases and 0 bases, with 9 bases remaining between them. CDR3 length equals 14 residues. Looked up from germline, CDR1 is SGHTA and CDR2 is FQGNSA. CDR3 nucleotides: TGTGCCAGCAGCTCAAGACTAACTAACTATGGCTACACCTTC. Translation gives CASSSRLTNYGYTF. Supplemented by reference TRBV7-2 and TRBJ1-2, the full variable domain reads GAGVSQSPSNKVTEKGKDVELRCDPISGHTALYWYRQSLGQGLEFLIYFQGNSAPDKSGLPSDRFSAERTGGSVSTLTIQRTQQEDSAVYLCASSSRLTNYGYTFGSGTRLTVV.

This chain joins TRBV5-1 and TRBJ2-6; D perhaps matches TRBD2 (7 bases). The CDR3 has 16 amino acids. In germline, CDR1 is SGHRS, CDR2 YFSETQ. Trimming cost V 5 bases and J 0 bases, with 12 bases left between them. The CDR3 reads CASRAGAHSGANVLTF. Here the CDR3 DNA reads TGCGCCAGCAGGGCGGGGGCCCACTCTGGGGCCAACGTCCTGACTTTC. Supplemented by reference TRBV5-1 and TRBJ2-6, the full variable domain reads KAGVTQTPRYLIKTRGQQVTLSCSPISGHRSVSWYQQTPGQGLQFLFEYFSETQRNKGNFPGRFSGRQFSNSRSEMNVSTLELGDSALYLCASRAGAHSGANVLTFGAGSRLTVL.

This clonotype was recorded many times. The rearrangement links TRBV6-2 or TRBV6-3 to TRBJ1-6, with TRBD1 matching 9 bases. Germline V lookup: CDR1 MNHEY, CDR2 SVGEGT. The ends lost 4 bases at V and 9 bases at J; junction bases unmatched: 1. The CDR3 extends over 13 amino acids. The CDR3 loop reads CASSWDRVSPLHF. CDR3 nucleotide sequence: TGTGCCAGCAGTTGGGACAGGGTTTCACCCCTCCACTTT.

This clonotype has a count of ten or more. The rearrangement joins TRBV10-3 to TRBJ2-1; TRBD1 matches 9 bases. Germline CDR1 is ENHRY and CDR2 is SYGVKD. Unmatched junction bases numbered 15, after V lost 5 bases and J lost 1 base. CDR3 length: 19 residues. This chain's CDR3 is CAISHRDRVSYYSYNEQFF. As DNA, the CDR3 is TGTGCCATCAGTCACCGGGACAGGGTCTCATATTATTCCTACAATGAGCAGTTCTTC.

This sequence joins TRBV11-1 and TRBJ2-1; no firm D call. Trimming took 1 base from V and 2 from J, leaving 9 bases between them. This CDR3 is built from 15 residues. Germline V gene lookup returns CDR1 SGHAT and CDR2 FQDESV (reference sequence). As DNA, the CDR3 is TGTGCCAGCAGCTTAGTGTTAGCCACCTACAATGAGCAGTTCTTC. This codes for CASSLVLATYNEQFF. The variable domain in full, with the rest retrieved from reference TRBV11-1 and TRBJ2-1, is EAEVAQSPRYKITEKSQAVAFWCDPISGHATLYWYRQILGQGPELLVQFQDESVVDDSQLPKDRFSAERLKGVDSTLKIQPAELGDSAMYLCASSLVLATYNEQFFGPGTRLTVL.

This clonotype appeared many times. J is TRBJ1-6 and V is TRBV20-1; the D gene is possibly TRBD1 (5 bases). V shed 2 bases and J shed 3 bases, with 11 bases lying between them. The CDR3 contains 15 residues. The germline V gene has CDR1 DFQATT and CDR2 SNEGSKA (reference sequence). CDR3 bases: TGCAGTGCTAGACTGGGGGAATACTATAATTCACCCCTCCACTTT. Encoded protein: CSARLGEYYNSPLHF.

The table lists this clonotype with a few counts. The chain recombines TRBV6-4 with TRBJ1-2, with 8 bases fitting TRBD1. J lost 4 bases, V lost 2 bases, and 6 bases had no gene match. The germline V gene has CDR1 MRHNA and CDR2 SNTAGT. The CDR3 consists of 15 residues. The CDR3 region has the DNA TGTGCCAGCAGTGACGACAGGGGCGCAAGCTATGGCTACACCTTC. Translating it yields CASSDDRGASYGYTF.

The rearrangement uses TRBV18 and TRBJ2-3, with D possibly being TRBD1 (8 bases). Germline V gene sequence: CDR1 KGHSH, CDR2 LQKENI. The CDR3 runs to 12 residues. Trimming took off 6 bases at V and 12 bases at J, with 16 bases between the two ends. In DNA, the CDR3 is TGTGCCAGCTCTCCCGGACAGGGACTACAGTATTTT. Its translation: CASSPGQGLQYF. Filled out from reference TRBV18 and TRBJ2-3, the complete variable domain reads NAGVMQNPRHLVRRRGQEARLRCSPMKGHSHVYWYRQLPEEGLKFMVYLQKENIIDESGMPKERFSAEFPKEGPSILRIQQVVRGDSAAYFCASSPGQGLQYFGPGTRLTVL.

The table lists this clonotype with many counts. This chain connects TRBV4-3 to TRBJ1-4; D not resolved. The CDR3 totals 17 residues. V shed 2 bases and J shed 5 bases, with 18 bases lying between them. The germline V gene has CDR1 LGHNA and CDR2 YSLEER. The CDR3 protein is CASSQPQEGYTNEKLFF. The CDR3 region has the DNA TGCGCCAGCAGCCAACCCCAAGAGGGATACACAAATGAAAAACTGTTTTTT.

This clonotype was seen repeatedly, ten times or more. This chain connects TRBV2 to TRBJ2-7, with D possibly matching TRBD1 (6 bases). Germline CDR1 is SNHLY and CDR2 is FYNNEI. The CDR3 sequence is 14 residues long. The V end lost 6 bases, the J end lost 0 bases, and 12 bases lay between the germline ends. This CDR3 reads CASRDRTSSYEQYF. The CDR3 nucleotides are TGTGCCAGCAGGGACAGAACGAGCTCCTACGAGCAGTACTTC.

The chain carries TRBV6-5 and TRBJ1-2, with 12 bases matching TRBD1. The junction had 9 bases not matched to a gene; V was cut back by 8 bases and J by 8 bases. Germline V gives CDR1 MNHEY, CDR2 SVGAGI. The CDR3 is 14 amino acids. CDR3: CASRKVGTGGGYTF. The CDR3, as DNA: TGTGCCAGCCGTAAAGTCGGGACAGGGGGCGGCTACACCTTC.

The sample holds many counts of this clonotype. This sequence joins TRBV28 and TRBJ2-3, with TRBD1 as a possible D gene (5 bases). Trimming took 2 bases from V and 0 from J, leaving 15 bases between them. Germline assignment: CDR1 MDHEN and CDR2 SYDVKM. This CDR3 region has 17 residues. DNA for the CDR3: TGTGCCAGCAGTTTAGGCCAGGGTGTAACTAGCACAGATACGCAGTATTTT. It translates to CASSLGQGVTSTDTQYF.

This clonotype was seen at least ten times. CDR3 residues: CASSPTTYEQYF. The CDR3 DNA sequence: TGTGCCAGCAGCCCGACGACCTACGAGCAGTACTTC. V and J are TRBV5-5 and TRBJ2-7; D uncertain. CDR1 is SGHKS, CDR2 YYEKEE, per germline (reference sequence). V lost 4 bases, J lost 2 bases, and 7 bases lay in between. The CDR3 is 12 amino acids.